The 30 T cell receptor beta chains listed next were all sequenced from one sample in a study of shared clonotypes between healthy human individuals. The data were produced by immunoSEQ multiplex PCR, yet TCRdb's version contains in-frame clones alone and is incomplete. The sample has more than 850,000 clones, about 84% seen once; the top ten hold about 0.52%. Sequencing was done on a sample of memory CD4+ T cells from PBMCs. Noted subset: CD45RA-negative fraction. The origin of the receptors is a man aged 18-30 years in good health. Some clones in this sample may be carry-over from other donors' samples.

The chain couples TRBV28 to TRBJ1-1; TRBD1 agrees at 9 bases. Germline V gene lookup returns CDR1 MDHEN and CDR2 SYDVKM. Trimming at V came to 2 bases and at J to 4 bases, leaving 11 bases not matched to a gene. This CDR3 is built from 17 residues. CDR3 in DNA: TGTGCCAGCAGTTTAGTACAGGGGGCGGTTGGGGCCACTGAAGCTTTCTTT. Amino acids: CASSLVQGAVGATEAFF.

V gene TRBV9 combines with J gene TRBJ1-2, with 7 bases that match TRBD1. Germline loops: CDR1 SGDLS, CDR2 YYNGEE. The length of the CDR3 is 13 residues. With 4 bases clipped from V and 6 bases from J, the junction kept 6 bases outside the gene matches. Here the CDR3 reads CASSPRQGHGYTF. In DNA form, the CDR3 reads TGTGCCAGCAGCCCCAGACAGGGTCATGGCTACACCTTC.

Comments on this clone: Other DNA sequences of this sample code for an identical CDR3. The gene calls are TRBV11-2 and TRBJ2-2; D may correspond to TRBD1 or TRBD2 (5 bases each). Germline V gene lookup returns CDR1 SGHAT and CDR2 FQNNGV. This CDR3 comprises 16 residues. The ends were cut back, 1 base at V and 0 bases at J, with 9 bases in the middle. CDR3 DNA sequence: TGTGCCAGCAGCTTAGTTGGGGGAGCGAACACCGGGGAGCTGTTTTTT. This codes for CASSLVGGANTGELFF.

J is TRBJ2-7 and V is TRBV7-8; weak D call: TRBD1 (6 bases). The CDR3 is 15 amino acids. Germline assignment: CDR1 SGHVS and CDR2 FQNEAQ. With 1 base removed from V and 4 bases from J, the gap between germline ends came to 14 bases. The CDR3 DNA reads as TGTGCCAGCAGCTTAGTGGTCCAGGGGCGTTACGAGCAGTACTTC. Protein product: CASSLVVQGRYEQYF.

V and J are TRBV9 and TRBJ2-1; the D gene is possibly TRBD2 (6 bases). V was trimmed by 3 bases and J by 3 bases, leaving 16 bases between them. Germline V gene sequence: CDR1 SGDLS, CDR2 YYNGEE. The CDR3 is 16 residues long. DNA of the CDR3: TGTGCCAGCAGCGATCCAGCGGGTGAAGTCTACAATGAGCAGTTCTTC. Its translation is CASSDPAGEVYNEQFF.

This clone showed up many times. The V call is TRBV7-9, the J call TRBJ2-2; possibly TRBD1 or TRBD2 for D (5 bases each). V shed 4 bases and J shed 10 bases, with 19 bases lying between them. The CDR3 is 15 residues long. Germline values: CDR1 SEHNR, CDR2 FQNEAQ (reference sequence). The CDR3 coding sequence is TGTGCCAGCAGCTCCACAGGACTCGGACCCGAGGAGCTGTTTTTT. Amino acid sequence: CASSSTGLGPEELFF. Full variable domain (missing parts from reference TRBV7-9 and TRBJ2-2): DTGVSQNPRHKITKRGQNVTFRCDPISEHNRLYWYRQTLGQGPEFLTYFQNEAQLEKSRLLSDRFSAERPKGSFSTLEIQRTEQGDSAMYLCASSSTGLGPEELFFGEGSRLTVL.

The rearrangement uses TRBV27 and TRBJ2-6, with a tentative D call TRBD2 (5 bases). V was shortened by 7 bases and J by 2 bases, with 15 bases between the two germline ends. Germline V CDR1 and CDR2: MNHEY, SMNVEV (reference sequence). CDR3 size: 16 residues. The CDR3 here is CASMSLGRAGANVLTF. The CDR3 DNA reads TGTGCCAGCATGTCTCTAGGGCGGGCTGGGGCCAACGTCCTGACTTTC.

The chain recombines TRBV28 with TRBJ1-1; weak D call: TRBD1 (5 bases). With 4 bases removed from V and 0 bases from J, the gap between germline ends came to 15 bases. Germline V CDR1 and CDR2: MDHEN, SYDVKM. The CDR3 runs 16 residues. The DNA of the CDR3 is TGTGCCAGCAGTTATCATGGGGGTGGCATGAACACTGAAGCTTTCTTT. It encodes CASSYHGGGMNTEAFF.

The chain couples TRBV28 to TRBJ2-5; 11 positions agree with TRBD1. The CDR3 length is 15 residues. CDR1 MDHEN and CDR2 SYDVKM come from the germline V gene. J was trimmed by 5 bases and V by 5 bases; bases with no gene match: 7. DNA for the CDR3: TGTGCCAGCAGTCCCCGGACAGGGGGCTCGGAGACCCAGTACTTC. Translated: CASSPRTGGSETQYF.

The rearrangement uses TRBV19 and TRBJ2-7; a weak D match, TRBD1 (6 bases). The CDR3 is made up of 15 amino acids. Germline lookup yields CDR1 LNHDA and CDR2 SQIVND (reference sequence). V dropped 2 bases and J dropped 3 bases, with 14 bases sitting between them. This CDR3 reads CASSIKLDSFYEQYF. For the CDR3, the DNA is TGTGCCAGTAGTATAAAGCTGGACAGCTTCTACGAGCAGTACTTC.

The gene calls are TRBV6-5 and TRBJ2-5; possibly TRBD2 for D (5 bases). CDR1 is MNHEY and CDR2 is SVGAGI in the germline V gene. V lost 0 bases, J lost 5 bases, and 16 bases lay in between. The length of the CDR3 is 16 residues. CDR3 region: CASSYSRGRPGETQYF. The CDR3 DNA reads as TGTGCCAGCAGTTACTCCCGCGGCAGGCCGGGGGAGACCCAGTACTTC.

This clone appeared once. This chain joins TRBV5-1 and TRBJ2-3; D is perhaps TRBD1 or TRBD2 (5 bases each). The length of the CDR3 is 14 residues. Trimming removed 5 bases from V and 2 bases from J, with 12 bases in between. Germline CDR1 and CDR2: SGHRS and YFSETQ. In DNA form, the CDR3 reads TGCGCCAGCAGGGGATGGGGACCCACAGATACGCAGTATTTT. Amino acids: CASRGWGPTDTQYF.

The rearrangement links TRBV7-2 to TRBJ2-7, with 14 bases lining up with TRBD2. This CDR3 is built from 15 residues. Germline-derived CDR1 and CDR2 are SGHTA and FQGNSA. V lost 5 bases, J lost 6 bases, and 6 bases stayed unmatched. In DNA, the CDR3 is TGTGCCAGCAGCCCCCCGGGACTAGCGGGAGCCGAGCAGTACTTC. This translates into CASSPPGLAGAEQYF.

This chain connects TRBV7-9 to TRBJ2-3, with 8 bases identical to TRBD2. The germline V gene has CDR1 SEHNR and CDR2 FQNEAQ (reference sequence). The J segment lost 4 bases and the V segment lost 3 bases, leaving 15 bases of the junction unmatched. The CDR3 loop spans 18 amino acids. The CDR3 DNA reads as TGTGCCAGCAGCTTCGGGGGACCGGGACTAGATATCCCAGATACGCAGTATTTT. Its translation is CASSFGGPGLDIPDTQYF.

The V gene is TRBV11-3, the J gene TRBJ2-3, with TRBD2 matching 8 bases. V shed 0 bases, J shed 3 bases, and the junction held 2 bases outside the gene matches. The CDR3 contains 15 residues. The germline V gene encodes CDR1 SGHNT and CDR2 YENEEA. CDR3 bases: TGTGCCAGCAGCTTAGACGGGGGGGCAACAGATACGCAGTATTTT. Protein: CASSLDGGATDTQYF.

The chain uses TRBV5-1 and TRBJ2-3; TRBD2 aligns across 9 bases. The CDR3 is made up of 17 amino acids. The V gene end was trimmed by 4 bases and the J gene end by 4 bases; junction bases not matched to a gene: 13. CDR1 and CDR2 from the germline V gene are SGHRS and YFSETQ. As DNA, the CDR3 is TGCGCCAGCAGCATTCGTCCGGGACTAGCAATTGCAGATACGCAGTATTTT. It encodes CASSIRPGLAIADTQYF.

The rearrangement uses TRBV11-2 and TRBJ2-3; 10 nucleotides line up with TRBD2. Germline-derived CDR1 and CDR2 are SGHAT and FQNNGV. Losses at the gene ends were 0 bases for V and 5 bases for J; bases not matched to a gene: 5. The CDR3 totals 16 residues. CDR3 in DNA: TGTGCCAGCAGCTTAGACCCGTTAGCGGGAGGAGATACGCAGTATTTT. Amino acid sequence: CASSLDPLAGGDTQYF. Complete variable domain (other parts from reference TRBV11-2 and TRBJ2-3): EAGVAQSPRYKIIEKRQSVAFWCNPISGHATLYWYQQILGQGPKLLIQFQNNGVVDDSQLPKDRFSAERLKGVDSTLKIQPAKLEDSAVYLCASSLDPLAGGDTQYFGPGTRLTVL.

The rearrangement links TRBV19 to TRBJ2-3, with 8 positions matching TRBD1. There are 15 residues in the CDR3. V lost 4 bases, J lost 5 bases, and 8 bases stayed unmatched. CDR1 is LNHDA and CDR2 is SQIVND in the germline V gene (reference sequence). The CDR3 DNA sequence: TGTGCCAGTAGTACCCAAACAGGGGGAGAAGATACGCAGTATTTT. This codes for CASSTQTGGEDTQYF.

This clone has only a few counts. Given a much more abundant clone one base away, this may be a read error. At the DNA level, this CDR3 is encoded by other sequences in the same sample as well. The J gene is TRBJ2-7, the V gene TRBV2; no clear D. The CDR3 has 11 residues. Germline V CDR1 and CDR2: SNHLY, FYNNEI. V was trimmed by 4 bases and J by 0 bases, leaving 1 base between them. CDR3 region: CASSASYEQYF. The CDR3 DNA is TGTGCCAGCAGTGCCTCCTACGAGCAGTACTTC.

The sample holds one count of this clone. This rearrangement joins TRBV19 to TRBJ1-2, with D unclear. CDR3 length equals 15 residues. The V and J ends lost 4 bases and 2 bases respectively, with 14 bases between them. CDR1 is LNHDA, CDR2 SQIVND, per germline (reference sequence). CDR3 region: CASSTRGPLNYGYTF. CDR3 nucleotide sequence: TGTGCCAGTAGTACCCGCGGGCCACTGAACTATGGCTACACCTTC.

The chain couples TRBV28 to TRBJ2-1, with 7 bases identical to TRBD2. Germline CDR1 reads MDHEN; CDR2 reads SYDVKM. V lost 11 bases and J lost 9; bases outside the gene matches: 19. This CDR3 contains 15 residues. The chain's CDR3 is CAASSTDGRRGEQFF. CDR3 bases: TGTGCCGCCAGCAGTACGGACGGGAGGCGGGGTGAGCAGTTCTTC.

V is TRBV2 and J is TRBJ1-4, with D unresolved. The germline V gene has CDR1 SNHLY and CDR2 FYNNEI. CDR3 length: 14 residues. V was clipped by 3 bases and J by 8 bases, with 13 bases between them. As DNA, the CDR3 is TGTGCCAGCAGTGAGCAGGCCACTCCGGAAAAACTGTTTTTT. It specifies CASSEQATPEKLFF.

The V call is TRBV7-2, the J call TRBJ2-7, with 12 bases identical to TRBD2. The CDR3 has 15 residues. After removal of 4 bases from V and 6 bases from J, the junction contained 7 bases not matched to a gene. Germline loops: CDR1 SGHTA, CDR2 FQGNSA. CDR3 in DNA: TGTGCCAGCAGCTCGTCCGGACTAGCGGGAACCGAGCAGTACTTC. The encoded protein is CASSSSGLAGTEQYF.

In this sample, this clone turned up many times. CDR3 nucleotide sequence: TGTGCTAGTGCGGGACAGGGCCGAAACACCATATATTTT. It is translated as CASAGQGRNTIYF. The chain is built from TRBV12-5 and TRBJ1-3; 9 bases fit TRBD1. After removal of 7 bases from V and 5 bases from J, the junction contained 3 bases not matched to a gene. Germline assignment: CDR1 LGHNT and CDR2 FRNRAP. This CDR3 comprises 13 residues.

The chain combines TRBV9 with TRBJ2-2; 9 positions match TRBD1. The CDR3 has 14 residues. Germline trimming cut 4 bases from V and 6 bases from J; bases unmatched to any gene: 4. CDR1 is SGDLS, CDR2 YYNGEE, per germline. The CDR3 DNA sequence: TGTGCCAGCAGCCGGGACAGGGTTTCCGGGGAGCTGTTTTTT. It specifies CASSRDRVSGELFF.

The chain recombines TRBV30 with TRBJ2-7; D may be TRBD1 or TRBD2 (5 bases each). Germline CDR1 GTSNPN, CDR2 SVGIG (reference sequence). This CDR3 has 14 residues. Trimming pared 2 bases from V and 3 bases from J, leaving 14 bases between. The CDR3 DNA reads TGTGCCTGGAGTAGGGCAGGGACCATCTACGAGCAGTACTTC. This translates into CAWSRAGTIYEQYF.

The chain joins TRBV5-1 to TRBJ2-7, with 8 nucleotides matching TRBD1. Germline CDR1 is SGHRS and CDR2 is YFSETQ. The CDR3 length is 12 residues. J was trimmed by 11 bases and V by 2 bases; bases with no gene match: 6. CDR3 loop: CASSLPGTGEYF. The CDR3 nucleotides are TGCGCCAGCAGCTTACCCGGGACAGGAGAGTACTTC.

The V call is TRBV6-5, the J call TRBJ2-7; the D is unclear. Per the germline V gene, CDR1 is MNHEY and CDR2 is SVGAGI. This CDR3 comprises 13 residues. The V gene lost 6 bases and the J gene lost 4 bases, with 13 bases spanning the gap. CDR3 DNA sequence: TGTGCCAGCAGGAGGCAGCCGTCATACGAGCAGTACTTC. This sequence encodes CASRRQPSYEQYF.

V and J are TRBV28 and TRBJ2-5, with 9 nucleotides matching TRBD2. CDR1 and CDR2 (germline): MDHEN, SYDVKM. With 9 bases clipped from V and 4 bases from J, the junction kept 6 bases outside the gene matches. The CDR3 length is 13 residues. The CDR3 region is CASSGRGGETQYF. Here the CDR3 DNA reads TGTGCCAGTAGCGGGAGAGGGGGAGAGACCCAGTACTTC.

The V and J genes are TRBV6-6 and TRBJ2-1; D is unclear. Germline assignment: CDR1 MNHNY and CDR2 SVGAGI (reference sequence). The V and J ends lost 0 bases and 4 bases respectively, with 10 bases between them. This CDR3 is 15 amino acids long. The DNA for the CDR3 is TGTGCCAGCAGTTACTCGAGCCCTCAATACAATGAGCAGTTCTTC. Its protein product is CASSYSSPQYNEQFF.